This T cell receptor beta chain was identified during a study of chemoradiotherapy in HPV16-positive cancers. TCRdb's table, derived via immunoSEQ multiplex PCR, lists solely in-frame clones and lacks some. The table has 12,000 or so clones, around three fifths seen once. The CDR3 has 12 amino acids. V dropped 5 bases and J dropped 8 bases, with 15 bases sitting between them. The germline gives CDR1 GTSNPN, CDR2 SVGIG (reference sequence). This specimen was collected from a patient who underwent chemoradiotherapy. The TCR sequence derives from a human donor with HPV-associated anogenital cancer. The rearrangement uses TRBV30 and TRBJ1-2; D is undetermined. CDR3 sequence (DNA): TGTGCCTGGGCCGACACAGTCAGAGGCTACACCTTC. Residues: CAWADTVRGYTF.